This entry features one T cell receptor beta chain sequence. This sample is part of a study of blood T cell repertoires in COVID-19. Study as a whole: Donors in the United States, Italy and Spain gave samples during acute or convalescent COVID-19.

All recovered Cohort 3 donors got two negative PCRs, got clearance, or saw symptom resolution. The assay was immunoSEQ multiplex PCR, and TCRdb's table has in-frame clones only and misses some. This table holds 200,000 to 250,000 clones, approximately 82% found once. Germline CDR1 and CDR2: LNHDA and SQIVND (reference sequence). V lost 5 bases and J 1 base, leaving 11 bases between the germline ends. The CDR3 extends over 14 amino acids. Input material: PBMCs or T cells enriched from blood (not recorded which). The V gene is TRBV19, the J gene TRBJ1-2; D unclear. This sequence was found in a man in his forties who had recovered from COVID-19. The CDR3, as DNA: TGTGCCAGTAGTCTCCGTCCTCTTAACTATGGCTACACCTTC. This gives the protein CASSLRPLNYGYTF.